These 27 T cell receptor beta chains were sequenced from one sample in a study of blood T cell repertoires in COVID-19. Assay used: immunoSEQ multiplex PCR; TCRdb lists only in-frame clones, some missing. The sample yields 200,000 or so clones, about 86% seen once. The sequenced sample consisted of PBMCs or T cells enriched from blood (not recorded which). The receptors were gathered from a man aged 35-49 years who had recovered from COVID-19.

The J gene is TRBJ1-2, the V gene TRBV28; TRBD1 agrees at 9 bases. CDR3 size: 11 residues. CDR1 MDHEN and CDR2 SYDVKM come from the germline V gene. J lost 6 bases, V lost 8 bases, and 1 base had no gene match. CDR3 DNA sequence: TGTGCCAGCGACAGGGGGGATGGCTACACCTTC. Amino acids: CASDRGDGYTF.

This chain joins TRBV29-1 and TRBJ1-6, with TRBD1 matching 8 bases. Germline CDR1 and CDR2: SQVTM and ANQGSEA. The CDR3 is 13 residues long. With V trimmed by 5 bases and J by 7 bases, 4 bases remained unmatched. CDR3 DNA: TGCAGCGTTTGGACAGGGAGGAATTCACCCCTCCACTTT. As protein: CSVWTGRNSPLHF.

The gene calls are TRBV27 and TRBJ2-2; D call uncertain. The V gene's germline CDR1 is MNHEY and CDR2 SMNVEV (reference sequence). The V end lost 2 bases, the J end lost 6 bases, and 4 bases lay between the germline ends. The CDR3 contains 12 residues. This CDR3 reads CASSLAAGELFF. CDR3 DNA: TGTGCCAGCAGTTTAGCGGCCGGGGAGCTGTTTTTT.

The CDR3 loop is CASSYGSQGDGYTF. The CDR3 DNA sequence: TGTGCCAGCAGTTACGGCTCACAGGGGGATGGCTACACCTTC. The chain combines TRBV6-5 with TRBJ1-2; 8 nucleotides line up with TRBD1. V was pared by 2 bases and J by 6 bases, with 5 bases of the junction left unmatched. The CDR3 consists of 14 residues. The germline CDR1 and CDR2 sequences are MNHEY and SVGAGI.

This sequence joins TRBV30 and TRBJ2-4; 12 nucleotides align to TRBD2. The CDR3 has 16 residues. V lost 5 bases, J lost 7 bases, and 12 bases stayed unmatched. CDR1 GTSNPN and CDR2 SVGIG come from the germline V gene (reference sequence). CDR3 coding DNA: TGTGCCTGGGCCCCACTCTCCGGACTAGCGGGGAACATTCAGTACTTC. Amino acids: CAWAPLSGLAGNIQYF. Full variable domain (outside the CDR3, taken from reference TRBV30 and TRBJ2-4): SQTIHQWPATLVQPVGSPLSLECTVEGTSNPNLYWYRQAAGRGLQLLFYSVGIGQISSEVPQNLSASRPQDRQFILSSKKLLLSDSGFYLCAWAPLSGLAGNIQYFGAGTRLSVL.

The chain is built from TRBV27 and TRBJ1-2, with 8 bases that match TRBD1. The V gene's germline CDR1 is MNHEY and CDR2 SMNVEV (reference sequence). The CDR3 totals 14 residues. J gave up 8 bases and V 4 bases, and 9 bases lay outside the gene matches. This chain's CDR3 is CASSSQGAWGGYTF. In DNA form, the CDR3 reads TGTGCCAGCAGTTCCCAGGGGGCGTGGGGCGGCTACACCTTC.

V and J are TRBV5-1 and TRBJ1-3; 7 bases map to TRBD1. This CDR3 spans 17 amino acids. V dropped 0 bases and J dropped 8; count of bases not matched to a gene: 14. Germline values: CDR1 SGHRS, CDR2 YFSETQ. CDR3 nucleotides: TGCGCCAGCAGCTTGGGGGGGACAGCAGGGAATCAGCACACCATATATTTT. The encoded protein is CASSLGGTAGNQHTIYF.

The CDR3 coding sequence is TGTGCCAGCAGCCAGACGGGACTAGCGGTGGAAGAGACCCAGTACTTC. Its translation is CASSQTGLAVEETQYF. The V gene is TRBV4-2, the J gene TRBJ2-5; 11 nucleotides agree with TRBD2. Germline V gene lookup returns CDR1 LGHNA and CDR2 YNFKEQ. The CDR3 loop spans 16 amino acids. The V and J ends lost 3 bases and 3 bases, in that order; junction bases with no gene match: 6.

This chain connects TRBV7-3 to TRBJ1-2; 9 bases align to TRBD1. Germline V gene data show CDR1 as SGHTA and CDR2 as FQGTGA. This CDR3 comprises 17 residues. Trimming cost V 5 bases and J 5 bases; bases outside gene matches: 15. CDR3 protein: CASSGVGTGSTGYGYTF. The CDR3, as DNA: TGTGCCAGCAGCGGCGTCGGGACAGGGAGTACAGGTTATGGCTACACCTTC.

This chain uses TRBV5-1 with TRBJ1-1; 7 positions agree with TRBD1. Germline CDR1 is SGHRS and CDR2 is YFSETQ. With 5 bases clipped from V and 5 bases from J, the junction kept 12 bases outside the gene matches. This CDR3 is built from 15 residues. CDR3 sequence: CASSTTRQGLTEAFF. The CDR3 DNA sequence: TGCGCCAGCAGTACTACCCGACAGGGTTTAACTGAAGCTTTCTTT.

About this clone: It is unclear where the CDR3 begins or ends on the DNA, so no DNA is shown, and the CDR3 is as TCRdb lists it. The rearrangement joins TRBV28 to TRBJ1-4. The CDR3 length equals 17 residues, ends included. Germline V gives CDR1 MDHEN, CDR2 SYDVKM. The CDR3 spells CASSILERFTTNEKLFF.

V usage is TRBV3-1 (or the pseudogene TRBV3-2) and J usage is TRBJ1-2; 8 bases line up with TRBD1. CDR3 length: 17 amino acids. The V segment lost 0 bases and the J segment 3 bases; nucleotides outside the gene matches: 9. CDR1 is LGHDT and CDR2 is YNNKEL in the germline V gene (reference sequence). CDR3 sequence: CASSQEFRQGLDYGYTF. Here the CDR3 DNA reads TGTGCCAGCAGCCAAGAATTTAGACAGGGGTTGGACTATGGCTACACCTTC.

The J gene is TRBJ1-3, the V gene TRBV12-3 or TRBV12-4; a possible D gene is TRBD1 (6 bases). The ends were cut back, 5 bases at V and 3 bases at J, with 8 bases in the middle. The CDR3 is 13 residues long. CDR3 DNA: TGTGCCAGCAGTCAGGGGTTTGGAAACACCATATATTTT. Protein sequence: CASSQGFGNTIYF.

This clone appeared a few times. The CDR3 DNA reads as TGCGCCAGCAGATGGGGGGTCCAAACTCATGGCTACACCTTC. As protein: CASRWGVQTHGYTF. The J gene is TRBJ1-2, the V gene TRBV4-1; the D gene is possibly TRBD1 (5 bases). Trimming pared 6 bases from V and 6 bases from J, leaving 17 bases between. Germline V gives CDR1 MGHRA, CDR2 YSYEKL. The CDR3 covers 14 residues.

This rearrangement joins TRBV20-1 to TRBJ1-1, with a tentative D call TRBD1 (6 bases). Germline CDR1 and CDR2: DFQATT and SNEGSKA (reference sequence). V lost 6 bases and J lost 7, with 12 bases in between. The CDR3 covers 11 residues. CDR3: CSASTGYEAFF. Here the CDR3 DNA reads TGCAGTGCCTCGACAGGTTATGAAGCTTTCTTT.

This chain's CDR3 is CASSLYNQPQHF. The DNA for the CDR3 is TGTGCCAGCAGCTTGTACAATCAGCCCCAGCATTTT. V and J are TRBV5-6 and TRBJ1-5, with D unclear. This CDR3 has 12 amino acids. From germline, CDR1 is SGHDT and CDR2 YYEEEE. With 1 base removed from V and 3 bases from J, the gap between germline ends came to 2 bases.

This clone was detected a few times. The same CDR3 also results from other DNA sequences found in this sample. The V call is TRBV12-3 or TRBV12-4, the J call TRBJ1-1; D unclear. The CDR3 has 13 residues. V was clipped by 2 bases and J by 0 bases, with 4 bases between them. CDR3 protein: CASSLRVNTEAFF. In DNA, the CDR3 is TGTGCCAGCAGTTTACGGGTGAACACTGAAGCTTTCTTT.

The chain combines TRBV3-1 (or the pseudogene TRBV3-2) with TRBJ2-5; TRBD2 matches at 12 bases. J lost 3 bases, V lost 4 bases, and 3 bases had no gene match. The CDR3 has 15 residues. Germline CDR1 is LGHDT and CDR2 is YNNKEL (reference sequence). The CDR3 sequence is CASSLGLAGKETQYF. DNA for the CDR3: TGTGCCAGCAGCCTCGGACTAGCGGGGAAAGAGACCCAGTACTTC.

J is TRBJ1-1 and V is TRBV27, with 7 bases identical to TRBD1. The CDR3 covers 14 residues. V gave up 6 bases and J gave up 4 bases; unmatched junction bases: 8. The germline CDR1 and CDR2 sequences are MNHEY and SMNVEV (reference sequence). The CDR3 is CASSTGGQTTEAFF. CDR3 in DNA: TGTGCCAGCAGCACCGGGGGACAGACCACTGAAGCTTTCTTT.

CDR3 nucleotide sequence: TGTGCCAGCTCTCCGCGACAGGGACGCTACGAGCAGTACTTC. Protein: CASSPRQGRYEQYF. The chain carries TRBV18 and TRBJ2-7, with TRBD1 matching over 7 bases. The germline gives CDR1 KGHSH, CDR2 LQKENI. The junction had 8 bases not matched to a gene; V was cut back by 6 bases and J by 3 bases. This CDR3 contains 14 residues.

The rearrangement links TRBV30 to TRBJ1-2; 9 positions agree with TRBD1. There are 15 residues in the CDR3. Per germline, CDR1 GTSNPN and CDR2 SVGIG (reference sequence). J gave up 7 bases and V 0 bases, and 9 bases lay outside the gene matches. The CDR3 DNA reads as TGTGCCTGGAGTGTAGGGGGGACAGGGCGCGGTGGCTACACCTTC. It encodes CAWSVGGTGRGGYTF. The variable domain in full, completed from reference TRBV30 and TRBJ1-2, reads SQTIHQWPATLVQPVGSPLSLECTVEGTSNPNLYWYRQAAGRGLQLLFYSVGIGQISSEVPQNLSASRPQDRQFILSSKKLLLSDSGFYLCAWSVGGTGRGGYTFGSGTRLTVV.

The chain employs TRBV9 and TRBJ2-7, with 7 bases identical to TRBD1. V shed 3 bases and J 2 bases; nucleotides not matched to a gene: 2. The CDR3 sequence is 13 residues long. CDR1 SGDLS and CDR2 YYNGEE come from the germline V gene. The CDR3 DNA reads as TGTGCCAGCAGCGCGGGGACAGCCTACGAGCAGTACTTC. As protein: CASSAGTAYEQYF. The variable domain in full, completed from reference TRBV9 and TRBJ2-7, reads DSGVTQTPKHLITATGQRVTLRCSPRSGDLSVYWYQQSLDQGLQFLIQYYNGEERAKGNILERFSAQQFPDLHSELNLSSLELGDSALYFCASSAGTAYEQYFGPGTRLTVT.

This clone was seen a single time. V and J are TRBV4-1 and TRBJ1-5; TRBD1 is a possible D gene (5 bases). The CDR3 length is 15 residues. Germline V lookup: CDR1 MGHRA, CDR2 YSYEKL. The V end was cut by 2 bases, the J end by 0 bases, with 8 bases between. In DNA, the CDR3 is TGCGCCAGCAGCCAATCACAGGATAGCAATCAGCCCCAGCATTTT. The encoded protein is CASSQSQDSNQPQHF.

This clone showed up just a few times. This rearrangement joins TRBV10-3 to TRBJ1-1, with 7 bases fitting TRBD1. Germline trimming cut 5 bases from V and 5 bases from J; bases unmatched to any gene: 2. The CDR3 runs to 12 residues. Germline CDR1 and CDR2: ENHRY and SYGVKD. CDR3 DNA sequence: TGTGCCATCAGTCAGGGGGGAACTGAAGCTTTCTTT. This translates into CAISQGGTEAFF.

The chain has TRBV2 and TRBJ1-5; tentative D call: TRBD1 (6 bases). V lost 4 bases and J 2 bases, leaving 21 bases between the germline ends. This CDR3 comprises 18 residues. Germline assignment: CDR1 SNHLY and CDR2 FYNNEI. The CDR3 loop reads CASSAMTGRSLGNQPQHF. DNA for the CDR3: TGTGCCAGCAGTGCTATGACAGGACGGAGCTTAGGCAATCAGCCCCAGCATTTT.

The chain links TRBV5-1 to TRBJ1-1; a weak D match, TRBD1 (5 bases). This CDR3 comprises 15 residues. Per the germline V gene, CDR1 is SGHRS and CDR2 is YFSETQ. The V end was cut by 4 bases, the J end by 6 bases, with 19 bases between. The DNA of the CDR3 is TGCGCCAGCAGCCTGGAGTGGCAGGGAGGCGCTGAAGCTTTCTTT. Translated: CASSLEWQGGAEAFF.

V gene TRBV19 combines with J gene TRBJ2-4; 7 nucleotides agree with TRBD1. Germline V gene data show CDR1 as LNHDA and CDR2 as SQIVND (reference sequence). The ends lost 7 bases at V and 7 bases at J; junction bases unmatched: 10. The CDR3 is made up of 14 amino acids. The CDR3 is CASNTGTAINIQYF. The CDR3 DNA follows: TGTGCCAGTAACACTGGGACAGCAATCAACATTCAGTACTTC.